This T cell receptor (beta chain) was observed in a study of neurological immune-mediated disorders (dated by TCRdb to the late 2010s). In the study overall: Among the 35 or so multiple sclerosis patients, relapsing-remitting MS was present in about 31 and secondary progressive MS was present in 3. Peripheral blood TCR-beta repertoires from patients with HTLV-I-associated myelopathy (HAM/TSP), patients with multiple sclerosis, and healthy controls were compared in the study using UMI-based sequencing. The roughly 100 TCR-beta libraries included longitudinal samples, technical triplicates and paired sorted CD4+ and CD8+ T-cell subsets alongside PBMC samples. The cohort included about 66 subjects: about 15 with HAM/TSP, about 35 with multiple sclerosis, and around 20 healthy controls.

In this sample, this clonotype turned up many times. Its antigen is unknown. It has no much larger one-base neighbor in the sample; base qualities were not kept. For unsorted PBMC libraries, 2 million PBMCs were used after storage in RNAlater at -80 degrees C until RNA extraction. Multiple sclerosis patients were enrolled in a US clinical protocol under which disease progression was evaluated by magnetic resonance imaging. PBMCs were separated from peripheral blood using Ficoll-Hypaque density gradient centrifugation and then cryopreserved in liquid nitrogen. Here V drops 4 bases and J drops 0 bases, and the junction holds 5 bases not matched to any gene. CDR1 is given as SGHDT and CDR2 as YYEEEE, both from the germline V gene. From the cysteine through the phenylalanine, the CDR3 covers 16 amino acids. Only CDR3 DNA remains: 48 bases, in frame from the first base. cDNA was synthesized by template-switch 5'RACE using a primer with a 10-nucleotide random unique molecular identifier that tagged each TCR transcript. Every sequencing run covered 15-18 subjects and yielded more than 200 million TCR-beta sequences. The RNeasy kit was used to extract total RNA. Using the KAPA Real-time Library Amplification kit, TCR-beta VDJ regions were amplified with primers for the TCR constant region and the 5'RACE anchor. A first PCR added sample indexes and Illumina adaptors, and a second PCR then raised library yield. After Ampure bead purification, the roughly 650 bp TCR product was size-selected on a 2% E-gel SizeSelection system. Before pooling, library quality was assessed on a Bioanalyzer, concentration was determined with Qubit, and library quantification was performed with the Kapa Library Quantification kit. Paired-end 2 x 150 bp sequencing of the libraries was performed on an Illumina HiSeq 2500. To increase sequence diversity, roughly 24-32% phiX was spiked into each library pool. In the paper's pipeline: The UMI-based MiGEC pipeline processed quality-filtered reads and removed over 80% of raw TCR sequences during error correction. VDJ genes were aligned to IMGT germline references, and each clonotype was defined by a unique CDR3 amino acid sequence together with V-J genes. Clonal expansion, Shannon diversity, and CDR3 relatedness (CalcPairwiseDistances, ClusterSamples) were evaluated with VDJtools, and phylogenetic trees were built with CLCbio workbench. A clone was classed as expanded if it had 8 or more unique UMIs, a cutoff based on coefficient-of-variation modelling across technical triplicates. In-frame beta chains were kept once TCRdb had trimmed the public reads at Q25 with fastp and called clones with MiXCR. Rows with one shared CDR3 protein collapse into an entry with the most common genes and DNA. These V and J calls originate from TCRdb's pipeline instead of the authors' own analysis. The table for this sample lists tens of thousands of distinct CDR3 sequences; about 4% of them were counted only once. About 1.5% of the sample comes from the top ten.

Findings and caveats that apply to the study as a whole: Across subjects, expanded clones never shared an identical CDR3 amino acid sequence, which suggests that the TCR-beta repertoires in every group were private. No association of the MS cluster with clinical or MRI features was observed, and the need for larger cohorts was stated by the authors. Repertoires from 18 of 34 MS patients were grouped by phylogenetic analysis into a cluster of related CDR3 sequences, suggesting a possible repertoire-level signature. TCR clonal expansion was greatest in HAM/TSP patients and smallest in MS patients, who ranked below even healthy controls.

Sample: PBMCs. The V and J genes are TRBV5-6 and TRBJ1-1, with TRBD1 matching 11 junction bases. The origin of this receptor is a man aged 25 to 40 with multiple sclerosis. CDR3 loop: CASSPDRGLMNTEAFF. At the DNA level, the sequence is TGTGCCAGCAGCCCGGACAGGGGGCTCATGAACACTGAAGCTTTCTTT.